The text below deals with one T cell receptor beta chain. The antigen is not known. The sample originates from a study of Ad26.COV2.S vaccination and SARS-CoV-2 variants. Study background: Within the COV1001 Ad26.COV2.S trial arm, the donor was enrolled. Study-level results: Analyses that measured TCR breadth and depth may have underestimated total T cell responses. Breadth of non-spike TCRs did not differ between vaccinees and placebo recipients.

The protocol was immunoSEQ multiplex PCR, while the TCRdb copy is restricted to in-frame clones and leaves out a portion. The sample holds roughly 320,000 clones; about 85% are singletons and the top ten take approximately 2%. The treatment was: roughly 19 received Ad26.COV2.S at low or high dose, single or two shots; about 5 received placebo; per-sample allocation not given. Collection of samples fell on day 63 after the first vaccine or placebo injection. A Boston adult aged 18-55 years was the donor. Germline V gene data show CDR1 as MNHEY and CDR2 as SVGEGT. J lost 7 bases, V lost 6 bases, and 8 bases had no gene match. This CDR3 is 14 amino acids long.

This chain uses TRBV6-2 or TRBV6-3 with TRBJ2-2; the match to TRBD1 covers 7 bases. The sequenced sample was peripheral blood, obtained in a trial of Ad26.COV2.S vaccine versus placebo. The source is a person between 18 and 60 years old who received the Ad26.COV2.S COVID-19 vaccine or a placebo. CDR3 DNA: TGTGCCAGCAGCATAAGCAGGGGGAGCGGGGAGCTGTTTTTT. This encodes CASSISRGSGELFF.